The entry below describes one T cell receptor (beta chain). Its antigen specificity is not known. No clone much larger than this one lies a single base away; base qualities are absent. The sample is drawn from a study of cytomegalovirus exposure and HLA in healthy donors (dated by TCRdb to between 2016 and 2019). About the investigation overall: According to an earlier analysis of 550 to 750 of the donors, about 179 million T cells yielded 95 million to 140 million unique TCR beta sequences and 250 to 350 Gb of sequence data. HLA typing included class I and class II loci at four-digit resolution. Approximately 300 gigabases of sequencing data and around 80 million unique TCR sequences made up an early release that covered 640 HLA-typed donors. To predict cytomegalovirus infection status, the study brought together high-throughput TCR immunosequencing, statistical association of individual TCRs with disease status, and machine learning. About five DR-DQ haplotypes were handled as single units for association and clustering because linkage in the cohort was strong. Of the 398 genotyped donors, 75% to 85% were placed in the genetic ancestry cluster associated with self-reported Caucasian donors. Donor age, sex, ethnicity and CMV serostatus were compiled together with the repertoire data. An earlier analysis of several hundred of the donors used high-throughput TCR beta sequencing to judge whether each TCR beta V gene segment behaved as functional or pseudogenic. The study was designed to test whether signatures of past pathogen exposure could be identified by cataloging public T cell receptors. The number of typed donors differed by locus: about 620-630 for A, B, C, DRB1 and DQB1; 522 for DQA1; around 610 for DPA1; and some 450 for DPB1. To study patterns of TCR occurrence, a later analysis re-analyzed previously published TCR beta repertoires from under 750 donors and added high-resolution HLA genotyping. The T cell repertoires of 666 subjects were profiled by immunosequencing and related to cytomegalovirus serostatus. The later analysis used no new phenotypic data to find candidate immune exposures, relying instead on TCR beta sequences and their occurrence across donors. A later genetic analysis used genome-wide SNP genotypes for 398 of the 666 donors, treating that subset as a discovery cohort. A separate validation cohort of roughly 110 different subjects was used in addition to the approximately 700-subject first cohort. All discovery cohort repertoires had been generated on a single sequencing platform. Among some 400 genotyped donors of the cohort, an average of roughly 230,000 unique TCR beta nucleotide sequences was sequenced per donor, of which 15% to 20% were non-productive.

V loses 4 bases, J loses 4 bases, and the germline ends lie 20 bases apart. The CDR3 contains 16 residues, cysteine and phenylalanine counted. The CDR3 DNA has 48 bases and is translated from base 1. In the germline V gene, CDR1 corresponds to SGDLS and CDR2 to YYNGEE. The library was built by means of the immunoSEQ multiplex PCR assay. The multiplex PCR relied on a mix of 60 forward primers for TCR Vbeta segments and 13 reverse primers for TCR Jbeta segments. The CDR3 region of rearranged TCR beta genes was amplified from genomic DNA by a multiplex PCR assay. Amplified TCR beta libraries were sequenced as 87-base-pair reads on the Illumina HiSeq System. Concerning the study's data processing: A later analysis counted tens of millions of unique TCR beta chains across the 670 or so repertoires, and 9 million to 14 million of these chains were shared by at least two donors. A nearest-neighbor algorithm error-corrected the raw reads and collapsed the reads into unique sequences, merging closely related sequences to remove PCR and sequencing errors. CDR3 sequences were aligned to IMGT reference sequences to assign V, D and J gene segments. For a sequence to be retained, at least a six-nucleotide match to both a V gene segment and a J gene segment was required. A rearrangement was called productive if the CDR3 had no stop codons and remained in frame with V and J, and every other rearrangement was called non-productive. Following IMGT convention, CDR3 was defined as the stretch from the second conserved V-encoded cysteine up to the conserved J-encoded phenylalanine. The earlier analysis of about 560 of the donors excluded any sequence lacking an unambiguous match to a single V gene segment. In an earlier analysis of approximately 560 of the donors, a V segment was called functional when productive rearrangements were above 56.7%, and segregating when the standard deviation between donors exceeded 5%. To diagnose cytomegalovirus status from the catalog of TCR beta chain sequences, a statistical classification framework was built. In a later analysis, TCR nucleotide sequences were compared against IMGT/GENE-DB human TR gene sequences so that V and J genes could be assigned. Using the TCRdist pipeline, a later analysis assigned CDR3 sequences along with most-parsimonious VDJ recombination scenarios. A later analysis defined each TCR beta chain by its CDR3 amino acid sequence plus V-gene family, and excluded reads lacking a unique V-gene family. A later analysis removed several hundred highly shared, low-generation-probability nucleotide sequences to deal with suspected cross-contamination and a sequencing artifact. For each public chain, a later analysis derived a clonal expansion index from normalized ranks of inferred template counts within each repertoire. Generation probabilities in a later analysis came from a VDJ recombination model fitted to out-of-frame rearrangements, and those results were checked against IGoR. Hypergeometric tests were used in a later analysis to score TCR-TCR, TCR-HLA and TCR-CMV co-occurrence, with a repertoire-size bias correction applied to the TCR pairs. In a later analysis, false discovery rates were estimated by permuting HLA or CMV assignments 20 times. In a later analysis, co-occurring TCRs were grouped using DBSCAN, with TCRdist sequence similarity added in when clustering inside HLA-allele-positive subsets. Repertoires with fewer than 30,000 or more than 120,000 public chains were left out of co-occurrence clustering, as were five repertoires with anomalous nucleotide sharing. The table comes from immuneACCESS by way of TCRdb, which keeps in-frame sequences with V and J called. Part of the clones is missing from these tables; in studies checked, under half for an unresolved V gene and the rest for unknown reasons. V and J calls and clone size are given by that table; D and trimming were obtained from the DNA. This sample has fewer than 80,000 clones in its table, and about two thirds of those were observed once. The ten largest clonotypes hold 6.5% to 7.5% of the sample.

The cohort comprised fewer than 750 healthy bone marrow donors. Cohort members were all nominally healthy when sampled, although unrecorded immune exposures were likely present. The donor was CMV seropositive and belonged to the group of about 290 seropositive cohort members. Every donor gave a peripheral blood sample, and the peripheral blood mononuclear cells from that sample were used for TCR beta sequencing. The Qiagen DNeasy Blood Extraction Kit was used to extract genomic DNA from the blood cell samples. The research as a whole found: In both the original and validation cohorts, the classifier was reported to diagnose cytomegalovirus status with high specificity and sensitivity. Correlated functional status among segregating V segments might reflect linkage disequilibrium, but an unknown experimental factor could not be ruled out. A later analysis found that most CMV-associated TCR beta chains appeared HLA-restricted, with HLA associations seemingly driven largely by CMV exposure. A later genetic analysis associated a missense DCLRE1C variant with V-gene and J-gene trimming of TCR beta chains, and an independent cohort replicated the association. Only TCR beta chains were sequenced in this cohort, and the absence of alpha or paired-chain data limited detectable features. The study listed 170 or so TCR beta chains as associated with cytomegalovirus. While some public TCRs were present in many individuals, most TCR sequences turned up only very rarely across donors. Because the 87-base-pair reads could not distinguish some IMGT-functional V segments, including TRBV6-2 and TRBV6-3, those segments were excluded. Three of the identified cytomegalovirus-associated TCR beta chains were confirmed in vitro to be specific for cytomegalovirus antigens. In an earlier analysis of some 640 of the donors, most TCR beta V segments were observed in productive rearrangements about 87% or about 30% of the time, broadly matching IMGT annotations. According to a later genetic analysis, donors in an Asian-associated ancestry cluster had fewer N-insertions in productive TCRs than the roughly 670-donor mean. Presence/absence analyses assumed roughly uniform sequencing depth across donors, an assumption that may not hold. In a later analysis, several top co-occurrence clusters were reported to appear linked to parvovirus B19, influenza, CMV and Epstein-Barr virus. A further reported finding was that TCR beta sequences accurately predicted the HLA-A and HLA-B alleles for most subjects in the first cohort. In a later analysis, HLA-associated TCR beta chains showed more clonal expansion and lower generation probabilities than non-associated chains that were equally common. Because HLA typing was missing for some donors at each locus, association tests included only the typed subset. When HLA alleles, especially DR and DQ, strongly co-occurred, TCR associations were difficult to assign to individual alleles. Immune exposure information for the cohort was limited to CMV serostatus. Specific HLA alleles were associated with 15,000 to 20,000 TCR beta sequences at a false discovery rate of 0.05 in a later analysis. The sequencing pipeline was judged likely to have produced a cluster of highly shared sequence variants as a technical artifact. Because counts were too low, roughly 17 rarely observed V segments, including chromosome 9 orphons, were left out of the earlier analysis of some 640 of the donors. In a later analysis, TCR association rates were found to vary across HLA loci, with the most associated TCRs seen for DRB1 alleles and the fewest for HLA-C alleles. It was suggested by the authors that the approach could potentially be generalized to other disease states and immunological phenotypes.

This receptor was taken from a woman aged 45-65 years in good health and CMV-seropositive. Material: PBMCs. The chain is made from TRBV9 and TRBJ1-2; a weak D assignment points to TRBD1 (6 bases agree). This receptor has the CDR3 CASSTQRTVPSYGYTF. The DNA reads TGTGCCAGCAGCACCCAGAGGACAGTACCCTCCTATGGCTACACCTTC.